The T cell receptor beta chain under discussion was sequenced for a study of T cell repertoires in aging, cancer and after chemotherapy. Findings and limits, study-wide: The repertoire data cannot show anything about immunological memory following chemotherapy. In cancer patients, declining TCR diversity with age involved lost richness and lost evenness.

TCR beta rearrangements were amplified from peripheral blood genomic DNA. V was pared by 6 bases and J by 2 bases, with 10 bases of the junction left unmatched. Per germline, CDR1 MNHEY and CDR2 SVGAGI. The CDR3 extends over 16 amino acids. As regards this clonotype: Its target is unknown.

TRB rearrangements spanning V, D and J were amplified using mixed TRB-A/B primers. TCRdb passed the multiplex PCR reads through MiXCR, listing each CDR3 protein once. The table records fewer than 20,000 distinct CDR3 sequences, 40% to 55% of them present only once. The chain carries TRBV6-5 and TRBJ2-3; TRBD2 matches 8 bases. The TCR was taken from a human donor in good health. The specimen sequenced was blood. CDR3 in amino acids: CASSTTAGGTTDTQYF. In DNA form, the CDR3 reads TGTGCCAGCAGCACTACTGCGGGAGGTACCACAGATACGCAGTATTTT.